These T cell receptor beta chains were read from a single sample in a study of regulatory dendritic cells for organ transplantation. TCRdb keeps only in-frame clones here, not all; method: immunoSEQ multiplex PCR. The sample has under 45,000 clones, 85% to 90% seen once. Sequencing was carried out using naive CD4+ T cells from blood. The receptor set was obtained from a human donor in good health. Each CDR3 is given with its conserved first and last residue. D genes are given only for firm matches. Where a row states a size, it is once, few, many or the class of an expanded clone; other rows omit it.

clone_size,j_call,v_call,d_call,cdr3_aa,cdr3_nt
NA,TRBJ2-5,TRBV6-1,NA,CAYGAGVREQYF,TGTGCTTATGGGGCAGGGGTTAGGGAGCAGTACTTC
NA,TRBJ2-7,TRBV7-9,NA,CASSLSFSWGEYYEQYF,TGTGCCAGCAGCTTATCTTTCTCGTGGGGCGAGTACTACGAGCAGTACTTC
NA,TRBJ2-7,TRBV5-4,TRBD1,CASSLGGTGTYEQYF,TGTGCCAGCAGCTTGGGGGGGACAGGGACCTACGAGCAGTACTTC
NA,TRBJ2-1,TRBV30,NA,CAWSRALDEQFF,TGTGCCTGGAGTAGGGCCCTGGATGAGCAGTTCTTC
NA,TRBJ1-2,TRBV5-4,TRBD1,CASRPTGLGYTF,TGTGCCAGCAGGCCGACAGGGCTGGGCTACACCTTC
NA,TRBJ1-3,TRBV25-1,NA,CASSEFAPVGNTIYF,TGTGCCAGCAGTGAATTTGCCCCAGTCGGAAACACCATATATTTT
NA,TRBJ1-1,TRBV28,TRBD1,CASSYRGSEAFF,TGTGCCAGCAGTTACAGGGGGTCTGAAGCTTTCTTT
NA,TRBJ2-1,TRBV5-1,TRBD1,CASRNTGGSNNEQFF,TGCGCCAGCAGGAATACAGGGGGCTCTAACAATGAGCAGTTCTTC
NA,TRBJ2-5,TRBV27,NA,CASSPTIWETQYF,TGTGCCAGCAGTCCCACTATTTGGGAGACCCAGTACTTC
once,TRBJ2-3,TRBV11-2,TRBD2,CASSFVLAGGSANTQYF,TGTGCCAGCAGCTTCGTGCTAGCGGGGGGCTCCGCGAATACGCAGTATTTT
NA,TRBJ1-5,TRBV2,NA,CASRGEGNQPQHF,TGTGCCAGCAGAGGGGAAGGGAATCAGCCCCAGCATTTT
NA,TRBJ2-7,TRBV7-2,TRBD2,CASSLAWTSGYEQYF,TGTGCCAGCAGCTTAGCGTGGACTAGCGGGTACGAGCAGTACTTC
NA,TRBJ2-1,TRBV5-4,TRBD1,CASSRGQGLYNEQFF,TGTGCCAGCAGCCGTGGACAGGGATTATACAATGAGCAGTTCTTC
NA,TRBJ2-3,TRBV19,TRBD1,CASSWDRVGTDTQYF,TGTGCCAGTAGCTGGGACAGGGTCGGGACAGATACGCAGTATTTT
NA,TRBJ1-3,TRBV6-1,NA,CASSEGGTAGNTIYF,TGTGCCAGCAGTGAAGGGGGGACGGCTGGAAACACCATATATTTT
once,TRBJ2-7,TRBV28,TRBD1,CASSFSTGGYEQYF,TGTGCCAGCAGTTTTTCCACAGGGGGCTACGAGCAGTACTTC
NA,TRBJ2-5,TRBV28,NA,CASRKKETQYF,TGTGCCAGCAGAAAAAAAGAGACCCAGTACTTC
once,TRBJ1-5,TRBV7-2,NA,CASSLRARQSNQPQHF,TGTGCCAGCAGCTTAAGGGCCCGGCAAAGCAATCAGCCCCAGCATTTT
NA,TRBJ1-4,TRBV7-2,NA,CASSSYLWPNEKLFF,TGTGCCAGCAGCTCTTACCTCTGGCCTAATGAAAAACTGTTTTTT
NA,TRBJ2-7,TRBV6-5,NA,CASSFDSLSYEQYF,TGTGCCAGCAGCTTCGACAGCCTCTCCTACGAGCAGTACTTC
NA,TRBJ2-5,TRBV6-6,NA,CASSYVETQYF,TGTGCCAGCAGTTACGTTGAGACCCAGTACTTC
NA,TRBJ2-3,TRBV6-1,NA,CASSEVRATQYF,TGTGCCAGCAGTGAAGTCCGGGCCACGCAGTATTTT
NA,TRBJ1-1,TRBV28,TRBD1,CASSYTGAKPNTEAFF,TGTGCCAGCAGTTACACAGGGGCCAAACCGAACACTGAAGCTTTCTTT
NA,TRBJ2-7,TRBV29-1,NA,CSAGDYEQYF,TGCAGCGCGGGGGACTACGAGCAGTACTTC
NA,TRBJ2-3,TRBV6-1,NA,CASSLKETQYF,TGTGCCAGCAGTCTAAAAGAGACGCAGTATTTT
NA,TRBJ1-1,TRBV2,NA,CASSGGTVRRNTEAFF,TGTGCCAGCAGTGGGGGAACAGTGAGGCGGAACACTGAAGCTTTCTTT
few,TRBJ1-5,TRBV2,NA,CASSEEWAANQPQHF,TGTGCCAGCAGTGAAGAGTGGGCGGCAAATCAGCCCCAGCATTTT
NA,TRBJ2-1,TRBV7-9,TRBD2,CASSLSGGIYNEQFF,TGTGCCAGCAGCCTTTCGGGGGGGATCTACAATGAGCAGTTCTTC
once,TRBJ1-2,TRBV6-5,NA,CASFVASAGYTF,TGTGCCAGCTTCGTCGCCAGTGCTGGCTACACCTTC
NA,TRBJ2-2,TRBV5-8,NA,CASSTGLVNTGELFF,TGTGCCAGCAGCACGGGACTCGTGAACACCGGGGAGCTGTTTTTT
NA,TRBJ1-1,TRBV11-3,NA,CASSPRITEAFF,TGTGCCAGCAGCCCACGCATAACTGAAGCTTTCTTT
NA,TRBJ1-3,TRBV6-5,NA,CASSYSPGILGNTIYF,TGTGCCAGCAGTTACTCGCCTGGCATATTGGGAAACACCATATATTTT
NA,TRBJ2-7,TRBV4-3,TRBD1,CASSQMSTGGYEQYF,TGCGCCAGCAGCCAAATGAGTACAGGGGGGTACGAGCAGTACTTC
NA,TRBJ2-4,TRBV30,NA,CAWSVLPQGGIQYF,TGTGCCTGGAGTGTCCTCCCCCAGGGAGGCATTCAGTACTTC
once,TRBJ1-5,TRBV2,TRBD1,CASSGGTGRDQPQHF,TGTGCCAGCTCCGGGGGGACAGGCCGGGATCAGCCCCAGCATTTT
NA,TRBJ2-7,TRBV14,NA,CASSKEGEQYF,TGTGCCAGCAGCAAGGAAGGTGAGCAGTACTTC
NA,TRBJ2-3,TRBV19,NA,CASSQQGITDTQYF,TGTGCCAGTAGCCAACAGGGCATCACAGATACGCAGTATTTT
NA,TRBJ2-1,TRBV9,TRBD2,CASSPSSGGNNEQFF,TGTGCCAGCAGCCCCTCCTCGGGGGGTAACAATGAGCAGTTCTTC
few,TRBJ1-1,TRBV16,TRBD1,CASSPTPGQGSLGTEAFF,TGTGCCAGCAGCCCCACCCCGGGACAGGGCTCCCTGGGCACTGAAGCTTTCTTT
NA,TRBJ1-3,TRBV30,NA,CAWSMGSIGNTIYF,TGTGCCTGGAGTATGGGTAGCATTGGAAACACCATATATTTT
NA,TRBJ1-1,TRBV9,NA,CASSVAAGPNTEAFF,TGTGCCAGCAGCGTCGCGGCAGGGCCTAACACTGAAGCTTTCTTT
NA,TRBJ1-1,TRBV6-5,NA,CASMGPLNTEAFF,TGTGCCAGCATGGGGCCATTGAACACTGAAGCTTTCTTT
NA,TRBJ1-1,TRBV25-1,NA,CASSETPGTNTEAFF,TGTGCCAGCAGTGAAACCCCGGGGACGAACACTGAAGCTTTCTTT
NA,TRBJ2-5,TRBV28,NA,CASHSRVETQYF,TGTGCCAGCCATAGTAGGGTAGAGACCCAGTACTTC
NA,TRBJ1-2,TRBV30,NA,CAWSSGVGYGYTF,TGTGCCTGGAGTAGTGGGGTCGGTTACGGCTACACCTTC
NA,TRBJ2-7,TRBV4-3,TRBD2,CASSQDLAGPTYEQYF,TGCGCCAGCAGCCAAGATCTAGCGGGGCCCACCTACGAGCAGTACTTC
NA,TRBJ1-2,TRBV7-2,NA,CASSLGSGVSLSGYTF,TGTGCCAGCAGCTTAGGGAGTGGGGTTTCCCTTTCTGGCTACACCTTC
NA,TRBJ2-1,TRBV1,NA,CTSSQERERTGGHNEQFF,TGCACCAGCAGCCAAGAACGGGAGCGGACAGGGGGCCACAATGAGCAGTTCTTC
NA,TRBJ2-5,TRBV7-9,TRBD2,CASSSTSGQETQYF,TGTGCCAGCAGCTCGACTAGCGGACAAGAGACCCAGTACTTC
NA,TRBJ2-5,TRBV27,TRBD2,CASSLWPSGLETQYF,TGTGCCAGCAGCCTTTGGCCTAGCGGGTTAGAGACCCAGTACTTC